This T cell receptor (beta chain) was identified during a study of PD-1 blockade in classical Hodgkin lymphoma. General study findings and limits: Newly diagnosed patients were said to have less baseline TCR diversity than healthy donors did.

Profiled with immunoSEQ multiplex PCR; TCRdb holds only in-frame clones, not every one. This sample yields about 24,000 clones, of which 70% to 85% are seen a single time; roughly a fifth belongs to the top ten. About this clone itself: Its antigen is not identified.

This CDR3 spans 13 amino acids. The germline V gene encodes CDR1 MGHDK and CDR2 SYGVNS. Trimming took 2 bases from V and 7 from J, leaving 11 bases between them. Time point reported: cycle 4 day 1 (C4D1), after 6 weeks of nivolumab. Every patient was affected by relapse after autologous stem cell transplantation, while exposure to brentuximab vedotin was not uniform. This TCR was recovered from a human donor with classical Hodgkin lymphoma. The V and J genes are TRBV25-1 and TRBJ1-2, with D tentatively TRBD1 (6 bases). This material consisted of peripheral blood mononuclear cells (PBMCs), taken before the fourth cycle of nivolumab. In DNA form, the CDR3 reads TGTGCCAGCAGTGAACTTATACAGGGTGGCTACACCTTC. Its protein is CASSELIQGGYTF.